This TCR beta chain was profiled in a study of T cell responses to AZD1222 COVID-19 vaccine. The CDR3 is 12 amino acids. Germline assignment: CDR1 SEHNR and CDR2 FQNEAQ (reference sequence). The ends were cut back, 6 bases at V and 12 bases at J, with 15 bases in the middle. The assay was immunoSEQ multiplex PCR, and TCRdb's table has in-frame clones only and misses some. This sample yields 150,000 to 180,000 clones, of which about 87% are seen a single time; around 3.1% belongs to the top ten. Study-wide results and caveats: Baseline testing showed seropositivity in only a handful of AZD1222 recipients. Most donors were white British and more were female, and clonal diversity was possibly underestimated.

Comments on this clone: The target antigen is unknown.

The sequence was obtained from an adult in good health. The chain uses TRBV7-9 and TRBJ2-1, with D unclear. This material consisted of peripheral blood, taken on day 0 of AZD1222 vaccination. CDR3 DNA sequence: TGTGCCAGCAGTCGAGAGACCAGAGGGCAGTTCTTC. Amino acids: CASSRETRGQFF.